This TCR beta chain emerged from a study of read filtering for tumor transcriptome and immune sequencing. About the study: The cohort had over 16 men and 14 to 15 women aged roughly 47 to 90, mean about 66 years.

In its sample, this clonotype was seen many times. Germline values: CDR1 ENHRY, CDR2 SYGVKD. Trimming took 4 bases from V and 6 from J, leaving 10 bases between them. The CDR3 loop spans 12 amino acids. Molecular barcoded adaptors covering alpha/delta and beta/gamma chains were used on about 0.4 ug RNA. TCRdb passed the reads through MiXCR, listing each CDR3 protein once. The data contain under 80,000 distinct CDR3 sequences, about 21% of them singletons. This clonotype originated in a donor at least 40 years old with multiple myeloma. The chain is built from TRBV10-3 and TRBJ2-7, with D possibly TRBD2 on 5 matching bases. Sequenced sample: a population of CD138-negative cells sorted from bone marrow. As DNA, the CDR3 is TGTGCCATCAGTGCGGGGAACGGCGAGCAGTACTTC. Its translation is CAISAGNGEQYF.